This T cell receptor beta chain was sequenced during a study of PD-1 blockade in classical Hodgkin lymphoma. Regarding the study as a whole: Whereas CD4+ TCR diversity had risen significantly by C4D1, CD8+ TCR diversity had not.

Germline loops: CDR1 LGHNA, CDR2 YSLEER. V gave up 2 bases and J gave up 1 base, with 24 bases separating them. The CDR3 is 20 residues long. Turning to this clone: The antigen is not known.

Patients all relapsed after autologous stem cell transplantation, and there was variation in brentuximab vedotin exposure. Sequencing used immunoSEQ multiplex PCR; TCRdb keeps in-frame clones, though not all of them. The sample includes approximately 6,400 clones, about 82% seen only once; the top ten take roughly 46%. The chain recombines TRBV4-3 with TRBJ2-1; D is tentatively TRBD1 or TRBD2 (5 bases each). The TCR sequence derives from a human donor with classical Hodgkin lymphoma. Sequences were derived from peripheral blood mononuclear cells (PBMCs), sampled before the second cycle of nivolumab. The CDR3 DNA reads as TGCGCCAGCAGCCAATCCCGGACACGGCCCTCGGGGTATTCCTACAATGAGCAGTTCTTC. Protein product: CASSQSRTRPSGYSYNEQFF.